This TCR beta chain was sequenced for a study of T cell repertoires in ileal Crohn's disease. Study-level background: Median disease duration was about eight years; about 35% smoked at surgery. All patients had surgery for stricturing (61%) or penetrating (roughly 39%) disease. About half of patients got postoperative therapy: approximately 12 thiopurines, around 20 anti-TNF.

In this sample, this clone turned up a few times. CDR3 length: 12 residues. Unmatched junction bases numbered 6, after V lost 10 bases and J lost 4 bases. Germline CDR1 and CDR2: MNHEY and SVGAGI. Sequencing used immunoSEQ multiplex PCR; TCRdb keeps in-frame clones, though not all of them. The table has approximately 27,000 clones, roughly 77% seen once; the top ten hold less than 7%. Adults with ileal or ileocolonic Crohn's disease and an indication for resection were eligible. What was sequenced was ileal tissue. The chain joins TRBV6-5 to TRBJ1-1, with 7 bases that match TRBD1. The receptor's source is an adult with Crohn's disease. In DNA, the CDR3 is TGTGCCACCAGACAGGGTGCCACTGAAGCTTTCTTT. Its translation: CATRQGATEAFF.